This T cell receptor (beta chain) was captured by sequencing in a study of response to subunit inactivated influenza vaccine. Study-wide findings and caveats: Few additional T cells are recruited per seasonal influenza vaccination, authors suggested.

MiXCR, run by TCRdb on the RT-PCR reads, gives a single entry per CDR3 protein. Of about half a million distinct CDR3 sequences detected, over 25% appear once; the ten largest clones hold approximately 2%. Trimming left V 0 bases short and J 2 bases short, with 13 bases between. The CDR3 has 16 residues. Germline V lookup: CDR1 LNHNV, CDR2 YYDKDF (reference sequence). On this clonotype itself: The antigen is undetermined.

The chain couples TRBV15 to TRBJ2-5; TRBD1 might be the D (7 bases). The receptor comes from a man between 50 and 59 years old who received an inactivated influenza vaccine. The sequencing used CD4+ T cells sorted from PBMCs, collected 4 to 6 days after vaccination. The CDR3 sequence is CATSRDRGTAQETQYF. In nucleotides, the CDR3 is TGTGCCACCAGCAGAGACCGCGGGACAGCTCAAGAGACCCAGTACTTC.